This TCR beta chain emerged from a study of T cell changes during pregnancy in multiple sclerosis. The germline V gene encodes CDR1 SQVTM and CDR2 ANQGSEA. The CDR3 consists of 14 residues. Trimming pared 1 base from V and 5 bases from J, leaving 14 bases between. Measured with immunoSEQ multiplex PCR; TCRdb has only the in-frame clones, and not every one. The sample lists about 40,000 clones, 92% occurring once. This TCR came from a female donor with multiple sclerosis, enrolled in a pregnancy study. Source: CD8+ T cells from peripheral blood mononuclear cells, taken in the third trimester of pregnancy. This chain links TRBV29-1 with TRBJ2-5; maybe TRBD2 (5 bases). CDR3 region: CSVEGGSTGETQYF. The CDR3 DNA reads TGCAGCGTTGAAGGGGGTTCGACGGGGGAGACCCAGTACTTC.